The 28 T cell receptor beta chains in this list originate from one sample, sequenced in a study of blood T cells in healthy people across ages (dated by TCRdb to about 2015). The receptor library was made with 5' RACE. Instrument used: Illumina HiSeq 2500. A second PCR of 7 to 11 cycles was performed with a sample-barcoded 5' primer and a J-beta primer mix. In-frame beta chains were kept once TCRdb had trimmed the public reads at Q25 with fastp and called clones with MiXCR. Every entry covers one CDR3 protein and lists the most common genes and DNA from its rows. The sample table holds 500,000 to 700,000 distinct CDR3 sequences, of which about 30% were seen once. 15% to 18% of the sample belongs to the ten largest clones. The source material was blood. The receptor source for this set is a woman aged 80 or older in good health.

This clonotype was seen many times. The rearrangement joins TRBV5-1 to TRBJ2-1; weak D call: TRBD2 (5 bases). The CDR3 length is 13 residues. Germline CDR1 reads SGHRS; CDR2 reads YFSETQ. The V gene lost 0 bases and the J gene lost 8 bases, with 9 bases spanning the gap. The CDR3, as DNA: TGCGCCAGCAGCTTGGGGGTTAGCGATGAGCAGTTCTTC. As protein: CASSLGVSDEQFF.

A word on this clonotype: A much bigger clone sits one base away, suggesting this may be a read error. This chain joins TRBV6-5 and TRBJ1-1; D unclear. CDR1 and CDR2 from the germline V gene are MNHEY and SVGAGI. This CDR3 has 15 amino acids. CDR3 coding DNA: TGTGCCGGCAGTTACTCCCACCAGATGAACACTGAAGCTTTCTTT. Its translation is CAGSYSHQMNTEAFF.

The chain links TRBV9 to TRBJ2-1, with D uncertain. Germline assignment: CDR1 SGDLS and CDR2 YYNGEE. Trimming pared 0 bases from V and 10 bases from J, leaving 11 bases between. The CDR3 contains 13 residues. Here the CDR3 DNA reads TGTGCCAGCAGCGTAGCCAGCCGTGGGGAGCAGTTCTTC. Translating it yields CASSVASRGEQFF. Drawing the rest from reference TRBV9 and TRBJ2-1, the complete variable domain is DSGVTQTPKHLITATGQRVTLRCSPRSGDLSVYWYQQSLDQGLQFLIQYYNGEERAKGNILERFSAQQFPDLHSELNLSSLELGDSALYFCASSVASRGEQFFGPGTRLTVL.

The chain carries TRBV20-1 and TRBJ2-5; TRBD2 matches 14 bases. The tail of the sequence fits TRBJ2-7 better, so the J call may be wrong. Per germline, CDR1 DFQATT and CDR2 SNEGSKA (reference sequence). This CDR3 is 14 amino acids long. This CDR3 reads CSAPKTSGGGEQYF. The DNA of the CDR3 is TGCAGTGCTCCTAAGACTAGCGGGGGGGGCGAGCAGTACTTC.

This clonotype was picked up many times. Being one base from a much bigger clone, this may be a read error. J is TRBJ2-1 and V is TRBV9; TRBD2 matches 9 bases. Germline CDR1 reads SGDLS; CDR2 reads YYNGEE. V shed 3 bases, J shed 5 bases, and the junction held 6 bases outside the gene matches. The length of the CDR3 is 15 residues. The CDR3 DNA reads as TGTGCCAGCAGCGAACGAGCGGGGGGTAACAATGAGCAGTTCTTC. Protein: CASSERAGGNNEQFF. Combining the CDR3 with reference TRBV9 and TRBJ2-1 gives the whole variable domain DSGVTQTPKHLITATGQRVTLRCSPRSGDLSVYWYQQSLDQGLQFLIQYYNGEERAKGNILERFSAQQFPDLHSELNLSSLELGDSALYFCASSERAGGNNEQFFGPGTRLTVL.

On this clonotype itself: Its ends do not fully match the called genes, so a read error is possible. The chain couples TRBV28 to TRBJ2-4; no clear D. The CDR3 has 15 residues. Looked up from germline, CDR1 is MDHEN and CDR2 is SYDVKM. The CDR3 spells CTSSLGLRNLNIQYF. The CDR3 DNA reads as TGTACCAGCAGTTTAGGGTTGCGGAACCTAAACATTCAGTACTTC.

The chain links TRBV7-3 to TRBJ2-1, with 13 bases that match TRBD2. The CDR3 spans 18 residues. Germline CDR1 SGHTA, CDR2 FQGTGA. The V gene end was trimmed by 5 bases and the J gene end by 9 bases; junction bases not matched to a gene: 16. In DNA, the CDR3 is TGTGCCAGCAGCGATTCCGGGACGACTAGCGGGGGGCCGAGTGAGCAGTTCTTC. This gives the protein CASSDSGTTSGGPSEQFF.

This clonotype was picked up a small number of times. A much larger clone differs from this one at a single base, so this may be a read error. V gene TRBV5-1 combines with J gene TRBJ2-1; perhaps TRBD1 as D (6 bases). The end of the DNA fits TRBJ2-7 better, so the J call may be wrong. Germline assignment: CDR1 SGHRS and CDR2 YFSETQ. This CDR3 has 15 residues. The CDR3 DNA sequence: TGCGCCAGCACCTATCAACAGGGCTCCTACAATGAGCAGTACTTC. It is translated as CASTYQQGSYNEQYF.

The chain is built from TRBV30 and TRBJ2-3, with TRBD2 matching 11 bases. There are 14 residues in the CDR3. Trimming took 0 bases from V and 9 from J; bases not matched to a gene: 5. Germline values: CDR1 GTSNPN, CDR2 SVGIG (reference sequence). The CDR3 sequence: CAWSVTSGGGTQYF. The CDR3 DNA follows: TGTGCCTGGAGTGTTACTAGCGGGGGTGGGACGCAGTATTTT.

This chain connects TRBV5-6 to TRBJ1-5; 9 nucleotides align to TRBD1. The DNA end is a closer match to TRBJ2-3, so the J assignment may be wrong. The germline V gene encodes CDR1 SGHDT and CDR2 YYEEEE. The CDR3 spans 16 residues. The CDR3 protein is CASSRWDREGNQPQYF. CDR3 nucleotides: TGTGCCAGCAGCCGGTGGGACAGGGAGGGCAATCAGCCCCAGTATTTT.

A note on this clonotype: This may stem from a read error, because a much larger clone lies one nucleotide away. This chain connects TRBV7-9 to TRBJ2-5, with D perhaps matching TRBD1 (5 bases). The CDR3 has 13 residues. Deletions cut 1 base from V and 11 bases from J, with 14 bases between. The germline gives CDR1 SEHNR, CDR2 FQNEAQ (reference sequence). CDR3 nucleotides: TGTGCCAGCAGCTTAGGGGCAGGGCCGGAGCAGTACTTC. It codes for CASSLGAGPEQYF.

J is TRBJ2-5 and V is TRBV20-1; D gene ambiguous. The CDR3 consists of 14 residues. Germline V gene data show CDR1 as DFQATT and CDR2 as SNEGSKA (reference sequence). The ends were cut back, 0 bases at V and 5 bases at J, with 13 bases in the middle. CDR3 coding DNA: TGCAGTGCTAGAGATCCGCGGCCCATGGAGACCCAGTACTTC. Translating it yields CSARDPRPMETQYF.

At least ten counts were recorded for this clonotype. This chain connects TRBV3-1 to TRBJ2-7; D is perhaps TRBD1 or TRBD2 (5 bases each). The V end was cut by 4 bases, the J end by 3 bases, with 10 bases between. The CDR3 loop spans 13 amino acids. Germline CDR1 is LGHDT and CDR2 is YNNKEL (reference sequence). The CDR3 region is CASSRGRFYEQYF. CDR3 sequence (DNA): TGTGCCAGCAGCCGGGGACGGTTCTACGAGCAGTACTTC.

This clonotype was picked up many times. The rearrangement joins TRBV25-1 to TRBJ2-5, with 7 bases matching TRBD2. Germline V gives CDR1 MGHDK, CDR2 SYGVNS. The CDR3 is 16 amino acids. J was trimmed by 2 bases and V by 6 bases; bases with no gene match: 12. The CDR3 loop reads CASSPGGRGRQETQYF. The CDR3 bases are TGTGCCAGCAGCCCCGGGGGGAGGGGAAGGCAAGAGACCCAGTACTTC.

V and J are TRBV4-2 and TRBJ2-1; D perhaps matches TRBD2 (6 bases). V was shortened by 4 bases and J by 5 bases, with 9 bases between the two germline ends. Germline V gene lookup returns CDR1 LGHNA and CDR2 YNFKEQ. The CDR3 runs 13 residues. The DNA of the CDR3 is TGTGCCAGCAGCCCTAGCGCAGACAATGAGCAGTTCTTC. Amino acid sequence: CASSPSADNEQFF.

There are many counts of this clonotype. For the CDR3, the DNA is TGTGCCAGCTCACCCCCGGTGGGGAACGAGCAGTACTTC. Protein product: CASSPPVGNEQYF. The V gene is TRBV18, the J gene TRBJ2-7; D not resolved. The length of the CDR3 is 13 residues. Germline CDR1 and CDR2: KGHSH and LQKENI. The V gene lost 3 bases and the J gene lost 5 bases, with 11 bases spanning the gap.

A remark on this clonotype: A much larger clone sits a single nucleotide away, making a read error possible. The J gene is TRBJ2-7, the V gene TRBV6-1, with D unclear. The CDR3 is made up of 9 amino acids. Germline CDR1 reads MNHNS; CDR2 reads SASEGT. The V gene lost 10 bases and the J gene lost 7 bases, with 8 bases spanning the gap. The CDR3, as DNA: TGTGCCATCAAGGATGAGCAGTACTTC. This sequence encodes CAIKDEQYF.

Notes on this clonotype: A read error may explain this, as a much larger clone is one base away. The rearrangement uses TRBV7-2 and TRBJ2-1; D gene uncertain. The CDR3 is 15 amino acids. Germline V gene sequence: CDR1 SGHTA, CDR2 FQGNSA. CDR3: CASNLVASSFNEQFF. The CDR3 nucleotides read TGTGCCAGCAACTTAGTGGCGTCTTCCTTCAATGAGCAGTTCTTC.

This clonotype was observed many times. The rearrangement joins TRBV12-3 or TRBV12-4 to TRBJ2-1; D unclear. V lost 2 bases and J lost 9, with 11 bases in between. The length of the CDR3 is 13 residues. The CDR3 region is CASSLRLPGEQFF. The CDR3 DNA reads as TGTGCCAGCAGTTTACGACTCCCCGGTGAGCAGTTCTTC.

In the case of this clonotype: This clone may be a read error of a much larger clone one base away. The CDR3 sequence is CASSSKWQTEQFF. The CDR3, as DNA: TGTGCCAGCAGCTCCAAGTGGCAAACTGAGCAGTTCTTC. The chain joins TRBV25-1 to TRBJ2-1, with unresolved D. This CDR3 has 13 residues. V lost 6 bases and J 9 bases, leaving 15 bases between the germline ends. From germline, CDR1 is MGHDK and CDR2 SYGVNS.

This clonotype was detected ten times or more. The V and J genes are TRBV6-6 and TRBJ2-4; TRBD2 is a possible D gene (7 bases). Germline CDR1 reads MNHNY; CDR2 reads SVGAGI (reference sequence). V lost 6 bases to trimming and J lost 0 bases, with 18 bases between them. This CDR3 has 17 amino acids. CDR3 sequence (DNA): TGTGCCAGCAGCCTACGCCCCGGGGGGCTAGCCAAAAACATTCAGTACTTC. Its protein is CASSLRPGGLAKNIQYF.

This chain connects TRBV7-2 to TRBJ2-2, with D hard to call. V was cut by 5 bases and J by 0 bases, with 10 bases left in between. This CDR3 spans 15 amino acids. Germline V gives CDR1 SGHTA, CDR2 FQGNSA. The CDR3, as DNA: TGTGCCAGCAGCCCCAACCCGACGAACACCGGGGAGCTGTTTTTT. Its translation: CASSPNPTNTGELFF. The full variable domain, completed using reference TRBV7-2 and TRBJ2-2, is GAGVSQSPSNKVTEKGKDVELRCDPISGHTALYWYRQSLGQGLEFLIYFQGNSAPDKSGLPSDRFSAERTGGSVSTLTIQRTQQEDSAVYLCASSPNPTNTGELFFGEGSRLTVL.

This clonotype was observed many times. The rearrangement joins TRBV20-1 to TRBJ2-7, with D hard to call. The CDR3 consists of 15 residues. Trimming cost V 2 bases and J 0 bases, with 14 bases left between them. The germline V gene has CDR1 DFQATT and CDR2 SNEGSKA (reference sequence). The CDR3 is CSARLPATSSYEQYF. CDR3 bases: TGCAGTGCTAGACTACCAGCGACTTCCTCCTACGAGCAGTACTTC.

In the case of this clonotype: A much larger clone differs from this one at a single base, so this may be a read error. The chain employs TRBV12-3 or TRBV12-4 and TRBJ2-7; D ambiguous. The CDR3 loop spans 12 amino acids. Here the CDR3 reads CASGLRAYEQYF. For the CDR3, the DNA is TGTGCCAGCGGTTTAAGAGCCTACGAGCAGTACTTC.

The CDR3 DNA is TGTGCCAGCAACCGACCGGGAGGGGAGCTGTTTTTT. This sequence encodes CASNRPGGELFF. V and J are TRBV6-1 and TRBJ2-2, with D tentatively TRBD2 (5 bases). In germline, CDR1 is MNHNS, CDR2 SASEGT. V shed 7 bases and J shed 8 bases, with 11 bases lying between them. This CDR3 spans 12 amino acids.

In its sample, this clonotype was seen once. The chain has TRBV7-8 and TRBJ2-1; no firm D call. Germline V gene sequence: CDR1 SGHVS, CDR2 FQNEAQ. The CDR3 is 16 amino acids. Trimming pared 6 bases from V and 6 bases from J, leaving 21 bases between. The CDR3 here is CASSSIRAGSRNEQFF. Here the CDR3 DNA reads TGTGCCAGCAGTAGTATACGGGCTGGAAGCCGCAATGAGCAGTTCTTC.

This clonotype was found many times. The chain employs TRBV7-9 and TRBJ1-1; D call uncertain. The CDR3 is 13 residues long. CDR1 is SEHNR, CDR2 FQNEAQ, per germline (reference sequence). Trimming removed 5 bases at V and 1 base at J, with 8 bases between. CDR3 coding DNA: TGTGCCAGCAGCCCGTCAGCGAACACTGAAGCTTTCTTT. Protein: CASSPSANTEAFF.

Many counts were recorded for this clonotype. V usage is TRBV3-1 and J usage is TRBJ1-2; tentatively, D is TRBD1 (6 bases). Germline CDR1 and CDR2: LGHDT and YNNKEL (reference sequence). This CDR3 is built from 12 residues. V lost 8 bases to trimming and J lost 4 bases, with 11 bases between them. For the CDR3, the DNA is TGTGCCAGCGCCCAGGGGACCTATGGCTACACCTTC. This translates into CASAQGTYGYTF.